The 32 T cell receptor beta chains listed next were all sequenced from one sample in a study of T-cell reconstitution after alpha-beta-depleted transplantation in children. The authors prepared the TCRbeta library with unique molecular identifiers. TCRdb re-called the PCR reads with MiXCR, one entry per CDR3 protein. The data hold nearly 250,000 distinct CDR3 sequences, with roughly 8.2% observed a single time. This material consisted of PBMCs, mostly from graft donor cells, taken 180 days after TCRalphabeta/CD19-depleted stem cell transplant. The receptors originated from a male patient aged 10 to 17 who had a stem cell transplant for acute lymphoblastic leukemia, so the T cells may come from the graft donor.

This chain links TRBV2 with TRBJ1-5; 7 bases are a match to TRBD1. V shed 6 bases and J 1 base; nucleotides not matched to a gene: 6. The length of the CDR3 is 15 residues. Looked up from germline, CDR1 is SNHLY and CDR2 is FYNNEI. The CDR3 spells CASRDTGVSNQPQHF. The CDR3, as DNA: TGTGCCAGCAGGGATACAGGGGTCAGCAATCAGCCCCAGCATTTT.

This clonotype appeared many times. V and J are TRBV20-1 and TRBJ1-1, with D possibly being TRBD1 (6 bases). Trimming removed 6 bases from V and 5 bases from J, with 16 bases in between. Germline assignment: CDR1 DFQATT and CDR2 SNEGSKA (reference sequence). The CDR3 loop spans 13 amino acids. The CDR3, as DNA: TGCAGTGCGACAGCTAGGGGGGGGACTGAAGCTTTCTTT. Protein sequence: CSATARGGTEAFF.

The sample holds many counts of this clonotype. This rearrangement joins TRBV3-1 to TRBJ2-7; 8 nucleotides line up with TRBD1. The V gene's germline CDR1 is LGHDT and CDR2 YNNKEL (reference sequence). With 0 bases clipped from V and 10 bases from J, the junction kept 8 bases outside the gene matches. This CDR3 spans 14 amino acids. DNA for the CDR3: TGTGCCAGCAGCCAAGACTGGGCAGGGGGCAACCAGTACTTC. Translated: CASSQDWAGGNQYF.

This sequence joins TRBV12-3 or TRBV12-4 and TRBJ1-1; D perhaps matches TRBD1 (6 bases). Trimming left V 5 bases short and J 2 bases short, with 18 bases between. The CDR3 is 16 amino acids. The CDR3 loop reads CASSPETGTPNTEAFF. CDR3 in DNA: TGTGCCAGCAGTCCCGAGACCGGGACACCCAACACTGAAGCTTTCTTT.

The table lists this clonotype with many counts. The chain carries TRBV20-1 and TRBJ2-1; tentative D call: TRBD2 (5 bases). The germline V gene encodes CDR1 DFQATT and CDR2 SNEGSKA (reference sequence). Trimming cost V 2 bases and J 3 bases, with 14 bases left between them. This CDR3 has 15 amino acids. The chain's CDR3 is CSARRRRVNYNEQFF. In DNA, the CDR3 is TGCAGTGCTAGAAGGAGGCGCGTAAACTACAATGAGCAGTTCTTC.

This clonotype occurred many times. The chain has TRBV10-3 and TRBJ1-6; perhaps TRBD1 as D (6 bases). Trimming took off 7 bases at V and 6 bases at J, with 13 bases between the two ends. This CDR3 has 14 amino acids. CDR1 and CDR2 (germline): ENHRY, SYGVKD. CDR3 bases: TGTGCCATCACTTCGACAGGTCCTAATTCACCCCTCCACTTT. This encodes CAITSTGPNSPLHF.

The rearrangement joins TRBV2 to TRBJ2-5; D gene unclear. Per the germline V gene, CDR1 is SNHLY and CDR2 is FYNNEI. CDR3 length: 16 amino acids. Deletions cut 4 bases from V and 2 bases from J, with 17 bases between. In DNA, the CDR3 is TGTGCCAGCAGTGGAAAAGTAAGCTACACTCAAGAGACCCAGTACTTC. Protein sequence: CASSGKVSYTQETQYF.

This clonotype showed up many times. The chain uses TRBV29-1 and TRBJ1-1; 9 bases line up with TRBD1. The CDR3 length is 15 residues. CDR1 SQVTM and CDR2 ANQGSEA come from the germline V gene. Germline trimming cut 7 bases from V and 5 bases from J; bases unmatched to any gene: 14. The chain's CDR3 is CSARDRETSWTEAFF. As DNA, the CDR3 is TGCAGCGCCAGGGACAGGGAAACTTCGTGGACTGAAGCTTTCTTT.

In its sample, this clonotype was seen many times. The chain employs TRBV15 and TRBJ2-7, with 9 bases identical to TRBD1. The CDR3 runs 15 residues. Germline CDR1 LNHNV, CDR2 YYDKDF (reference sequence). V lost 0 bases and J lost 4; bases outside the gene matches: 4. In DNA form, the CDR3 reads TGTGCCACCAGCAGAGAGGGACAGGGAATTTACGAGCAGTACTTC. Translated: CATSREGQGIYEQYF.

This clonotype has at least ten counts. The chain couples TRBV27 to TRBJ1-4, with D maybe TRBD1 (6 bases). V lost 4 bases and J 5 bases, leaving 11 bases between the germline ends. Germline V CDR1 and CDR2: MNHEY, SMNVEV (reference sequence). The CDR3 consists of 14 residues. The CDR3 nucleotides are TGTGCCAGCAGTTCCGGCCAGGGGAATGAAAAACTGTTTTTT. Its protein product is CASSSGQGNEKLFF.

This clonotype was recorded a few times. The gene calls are TRBV6-5 and TRBJ2-6, with 10 positions matching TRBD2. Per germline, CDR1 MNHEY and CDR2 SVGAGI. The V gene end was trimmed by 0 bases and the J gene end by 1 base; junction bases not matched to a gene: 0. The CDR3 consists of 17 residues. The CDR3 coding sequence is TGTGCCAGCAGTTACTCGACTAGCGGGTCTGGGGCCAACGTCCTGACTTTC. Encoded protein: CASSYSTSGSGANVLTF.

This clonotype has ten or more counts. The chain is built from TRBV4-3 and TRBJ1-1; D is undetermined. The germline V gene encodes CDR1 LGHNA and CDR2 YSLEER. The V and J ends lost 3 bases and 0 bases respectively, with 8 bases between them. The CDR3 is 14 residues long. CDR3 in amino acids: CASSQVSLNTEAFF. CDR3 DNA sequence: TGCGCCAGCAGCCAGGTTTCCTTGAACACTGAAGCTTTCTTT.

This clonotype appeared many times. The chain couples TRBV7-9 to TRBJ1-3; maybe TRBD1 (5 bases). Between the trimmed V and J ends, which lost 5 bases and 3 bases, there was a span of 11 bases. The CDR3 length is 14 residues. The V gene's germline CDR1 is SEHNR and CDR2 FQNEAQ (reference sequence). DNA of the CDR3: TGTGCCAGCAGCGTCATCAGGGTTGGAAACACCATATATTTT. Translating it yields CASSVIRVGNTIYF.

The sample holds many counts of this clonotype. J is TRBJ1-2 and V is TRBV7-6; tentatively, D is TRBD1 (5 bases). The CDR3 has 13 amino acids. Looked up from germline, CDR1 is SGHVS and CDR2 is FNYEAQ. Trimming removed 1 base at V and 4 bases at J, with 7 bases between. CDR3 DNA: TGTGCCAGCAGCTTAGGACAGTTCTATGGCTACACCTTC. Translation: CASSLGQFYGYTF.

In its sample, this clonotype was seen many times. The genes are TRBV20-1 and TRBJ2-5; tentatively, D is TRBD1 (5 bases). Trimming took 6 bases from V and 4 from J, leaving 12 bases between them. CDR3 length: 12 residues. Per the germline V gene, CDR1 is DFQATT and CDR2 is SNEGSKA (reference sequence). CDR3 bases: TGCAGTGCACGTGTCAGGGTAGAGACCCAGTACTTC. Residues: CSARVRVETQYF.

In this sample, this clonotype turned up many times. This sequence joins TRBV11-2 and TRBJ1-2, with D tentatively TRBD1 (6 bases). The CDR3 extends over 15 amino acids. Per the germline V gene, CDR1 is SGHAT and CDR2 is FQNNGV. V gave up 4 bases and J gave up 4 bases, with 16 bases separating them. Written as DNA, the CDR3 is TGTGCCAGCAGCTCCTTGGGGGCAGAAATCTATGGCTACACCTTC. It translates to CASSSLGAEIYGYTF.

This clonotype was found many times. J is TRBJ2-7 and V is TRBV20-1, with 9 bases identical to TRBD1. Losses at the gene ends were 5 bases for V and 2 bases for J; bases not matched to a gene: 1. CDR1 is DFQATT and CDR2 is SNEGSKA in the germline V gene (reference sequence). The CDR3 extends over 12 amino acids. DNA for the CDR3: TGCAGTGCTTGGGACAGGGCCTACGAGCAGTACTTC. It translates to CSAWDRAYEQYF.

This clonotype was observed at least ten times. This chain connects TRBV12-3 or TRBV12-4 to TRBJ2-1; the D is unclear. The CDR3 is made up of 16 amino acids. Trimming pared 2 bases from V and 0 bases from J, leaving 11 bases between. Here the CDR3 reads CASSLRRLGSYNEQFF. The CDR3 DNA is TGTGCCAGCAGTTTAAGGCGGCTTGGCTCCTACAATGAGCAGTTCTTC.

This clonotype was observed many times. This sequence joins TRBV29-1 and TRBJ2-1; TRBD2 matches at 8 bases. V was clipped by 2 bases and J by 5 bases; unmatched bases: 5. There are 14 residues in the CDR3. The germline CDR1 and CDR2 sequences are SQVTM and ANQGSEA. The CDR3 spells CSVESGRGDNEQFF. The CDR3 nucleotides are TGCAGCGTTGAATCGGGGCGGGGGGACAATGAGCAGTTCTTC.

There are many counts of this clonotype. This chain connects TRBV4-3 to TRBJ2-7, with D possibly being TRBD2 (5 bases). The CDR3 extends over 13 amino acids. CDR1 is LGHNA, CDR2 YSLEER, per germline. Trimming took off 0 bases at V and 5 bases at J, with 8 bases between the two ends. For the CDR3, the DNA is TGCGCCAGCAGCCAAGAACTAGGCCACGAGCAGTACTTC. Translated: CASSQELGHEQYF.

This clonotype was observed a handful of times. The chain has TRBV20-1 and TRBJ2-1; TRBD2 agrees at 8 bases. The germline V gene has CDR1 DFQATT and CDR2 SNEGSKA (reference sequence). The CDR3 length is 13 residues. V shed 5 bases, J shed 4 bases, and the junction held 4 bases outside the gene matches. CDR3 region: CSAGPSGYNEQFF. In DNA, the CDR3 is TGCAGTGCTGGACCTAGCGGGTACAATGAGCAGTTCTTC.

This clonotype was seen repeatedly, ten times or more. The chain carries TRBV29-1 and TRBJ2-5; 7 bases are shared with TRBD2. The CDR3 covers 13 residues. Germline V gives CDR1 SQVTM, CDR2 ANQGSEA. V shed 2 bases and J 8 bases; nucleotides not matched to a gene: 8. In DNA form, the CDR3 reads TGCAGCGTTGAACGGGACTACCCTACAACCCAGTACTTC. This sequence encodes CSVERDYPTTQYF.

This clonotype was counted ten times or more. The rearrangement links TRBV11-2 to TRBJ1-4; D possibly corresponds to TRBD1 (5 bases). This CDR3 region has 14 residues. Looked up from germline, CDR1 is SGHAT and CDR2 is FQNNGV. V was pared by 1 base and J by 8 bases, with 11 bases between. Here the CDR3 reads CASSLVGDREKLFF. CDR3 bases: TGTGCCAGCAGCTTAGTGGGGGATCGAGAAAAACTGTTTTTT.

This clonotype was counted at least ten times. The V gene is TRBV15, the J gene TRBJ1-1, with D unclear. V was shortened by 2 bases and J by 3 bases, with 10 bases between the two germline ends. Germline V CDR1 and CDR2: LNHNV, YYDKDF (reference sequence). The length of the CDR3 is 14 residues. DNA of the CDR3: TGTGCCACCAGCAGATTCAGTAGAGACACTGAAGCTTTCTTT. Residues: CATSRFSRDTEAFF.

This clonotype was picked up many times. The genes are TRBV20-1 and TRBJ2-7, with 13 bases aligning to TRBD2. Germline-derived CDR1 and CDR2 are DFQATT and SNEGSKA (reference sequence). Trimming took 6 bases from V and 2 from J; bases not matched to a gene: 4. The CDR3 consists of 14 residues. CDR3 protein: CSAWTSGSPYEQYF. The DNA of the CDR3 is TGCAGTGCGTGGACTAGCGGGAGCCCCTACGAGCAGTACTTC.

This clonotype was recorded many times. This sequence joins TRBV7-8 and TRBJ1-3, with a tentative D call TRBD1 (6 bases). CDR1 and CDR2 from the germline V gene are SGHVS and FQNEAQ. The ends were cut back, 5 bases at V and 0 bases at J, with 14 bases in the middle. This CDR3 has 16 amino acids. CDR3 region: CASSHGGRGSGNTIYF. CDR3 nucleotide sequence: TGTGCCAGCAGCCACGGTGGCAGGGGCTCTGGAAACACCATATATTTT.

At least ten counts were recorded for this clonotype. J is TRBJ2-1 and V is TRBV20-1, with 8 positions matching TRBD2. V was clipped by 0 bases and J by 0 bases; unmatched bases: 7. The length of the CDR3 is 17 residues. Germline CDR1 reads DFQATT; CDR2 reads SNEGSKA (reference sequence). CDR3 protein: CSARDFLAGSSYNEQFF. CDR3 bases: TGCAGTGCTAGAGATTTCTTAGCGGGGAGCTCCTACAATGAGCAGTTCTTC.

This clonotype was observed many times. V and J are TRBV27 and TRBJ2-2, with unresolved D. Germline V gene data show CDR1 as MNHEY and CDR2 as SMNVEV (reference sequence). The CDR3 runs to 14 residues. Deletions cut 5 bases from V and 3 bases from J, with 10 bases between. In nucleotides, the CDR3 is TGTGCCAGCAGTCTTCTGTGGGACACCGGGGAGCTGTTTTTT. Protein: CASSLLWDTGELFF.

This clonotype has only a few counts. The chain has TRBV7-6 and TRBJ2-1, with 16 bases aligning to TRBD2. Germline V lookup: CDR1 SGHVS, CDR2 FNYEAQ. J gave up 9 bases and V 3 bases, and 2 bases lay outside the gene matches. The CDR3 runs 15 residues. This CDR3 is CASSLGLAGGVEQFF. The CDR3 DNA sequence: TGTGCCAGCAGCTTGGGACTAGCGGGGGGGGTTGAGCAGTTCTTC.

The chain links TRBV7-2 to TRBJ2-1; 7 bases are a match to TRBD2. This CDR3 comprises 13 residues. Germline loops: CDR1 SGHTA, CDR2 FQGNSA. V dropped 3 bases and J dropped 8; count of bases not matched to a gene: 4. Written as DNA, the CDR3 is TGTGCCAGCAGCTTGAGGCTAGCGGATGAGCAGTTCTTC. Its translation: CASSLRLADEQFF. The whole variable domain, filled in from reference TRBV7-2 and TRBJ2-1, reads GAGVSQSPSNKVTEKGKDVELRCDPISGHTALYWYRQSLGQGLEFLIYFQGNSAPDKSGLPSDRFSAERTGGSVSTLTIQRTQQEDSAVYLCASSLRLADEQFFGPGTRLTVL.

This clonotype appeared many times. This chain uses TRBV5-6 with TRBJ2-5; D call uncertain. Germline V CDR1 and CDR2: SGHDT, YYEEEE. Between the trimmed V and J ends, which lost 1 base and 4 bases, there was a span of 20 bases. The CDR3 is 17 residues long. CDR3 nucleotides: TGTGCCAGCAGCTTGCGGCACCTAACCCGAGGACGAGAGACCCAGTACTTC. Translated: CASSLRHLTRGRETQYF.

In its sample, this clonotype was seen a few times. The V call is TRBV5-1, the J call TRBJ2-3, with a tentative D call TRBD2 (5 bases). The CDR3 has 13 residues. Germline CDR1 and CDR2: SGHRS and YFSETQ. V was clipped by 2 bases and J by 4 bases, with 8 bases between them. The CDR3 is CASSFGLPDTQYF. CDR3 in DNA: TGCGCCAGCAGCTTTGGACTCCCAGATACGCAGTATTTT.